This T cell receptor beta chain was observed in a study of blood T cells in healthy people across ages. General observations from the study: When set beside aged donors, long-lived donors presented more naive CD4+ cells and higher diversity.

Next came a second PCR, run for about 6 to 12 cycles, which used a sample-barcoded 5' primer along with a J-beta primer mix. A 12-random-nucleotide template-switch adaptor tagged each cDNA molecule. A single record per CDR3 protein comes from TCRdb applying MiXCR to the 5' RACE reads. This table holds around 1,600,000 distinct CDR3 sequences, 42% found once. In regard to this clonotype: What it recognizes is unknown.

This CDR3 is 14 amino acids long. Looked up from germline, CDR1 is SQVTM and CDR2 is ANQGSEA. Trimming took off 4 bases at V and 4 bases at J, with 15 bases between the two ends. This receptor was taken from a woman aged 18 to 35 in good health. This chain connects TRBV29-1 to TRBJ2-3, with a tentative D call TRBD2 (5 bases). Material: blood. DNA of the CDR3: TGCAGCGTTGCCCGTGAACTTAGCGCAGATACGCAGTATTTT. It translates to CSVARELSADTQYF.